Below are 4 T cell receptor beta chains sequenced from a single sample in a study of T cell changes during pregnancy in multiple sclerosis. Here immunoSEQ multiplex PCR was the method, and the copy in TCRdb shows in-frame clones only, minus some. The sample holds roughly 35,000 clones, approximately 90% seen once. This specimen consisted of CD8+ T cells from peripheral blood mononuclear cells, obtained in the first trimester of pregnancy. The receptors come from a female donor with multiple sclerosis, enrolled in a pregnancy study.

The chain is built from TRBV15 and TRBJ2-4, with 8 positions matching TRBD1. Germline CDR1 is LNHNV and CDR2 is YYDKDF (reference sequence). This CDR3 is built from 19 residues. V shed 0 bases, J shed 0 bases, and the junction held 10 bases outside the gene matches. This CDR3 is CATSRDPGQVLLAKNIQYF. The CDR3 nucleotides read TGTGCCACCAGCAGAGATCCGGGACAGGTTTTACTAGCCAAAAACATTCAGTACTTC.

The chain joins TRBV4-2 to TRBJ1-2; TRBD1 matches 9 bases. The germline gives CDR1 LGHNA, CDR2 YNFKEQ. With 4 bases clipped from V and 8 bases from J, the junction kept 8 bases outside the gene matches. The CDR3 has 14 amino acids. The CDR3 DNA is TGTGCCAGCAGCCTGCGGGGACAGGGCGACGGCTACACCTTC. This sequence encodes CASSLRGQGDGYTF.

The chain uses TRBV28 and TRBJ2-7, with D perhaps TRBD1 (5 bases). V was clipped by 6 bases and J by 3 bases, with 21 bases between them. Germline V lookup: CDR1 MDHEN, CDR2 SYDVKM. CDR3 length: 16 amino acids. CDR3 nucleotide sequence: TGTGCCAGCAGCACCCTAGTAGGGGATGCTATCTACGAGCAGTACTTC. Encoded protein: CASSTLVGDAIYEQYF.

The chain has TRBV2 and TRBJ1-5; maybe TRBD1 (6 bases). Trimming shortened V by 4 bases and J by 2 bases, and 12 bases separated the two germline ends. Germline lookup yields CDR1 SNHLY and CDR2 FYNNEI. The CDR3 loop spans 15 amino acids. The CDR3 DNA sequence: TGTGCCAGCAGTGCAACAGGGCTGGGCAATCAGCCCCAGCATTTT. Protein sequence: CASSATGLGNQPQHF.